This T cell receptor beta chain comes out of a study of neoadjuvant anti-PD-1 for oral cavity cancer. Six replicates per PBMC sample, mostly from around 500 ng of genomic DNA. Clones were sequenced by immunoSEQ multiplex PCR, and TCRdb holds only the in-frame ones, with some missing. Altogether approximately 15,000 clones are present, approximately 65% being singletons, with the ten largest covering 2% to 3%. Sequencing used PBMCs, obtained before nivolumab (anti-PD-1) treatment. The sequence was collected from a person aged 35-79 years with oral cavity squamous cell carcinoma.

The CDR3 reads CASSTGGTQYF. In nucleotides, the CDR3 is TGCGCCAGCAGCACAGGGGGTACGCAGTATTTT. The chain carries TRBV5-1 and TRBJ2-3, with 8 bases lining up with TRBD1. V lost 4 bases and J lost 8; bases outside the gene matches: 0. Germline loops: CDR1 SGHRS, CDR2 YFSETQ. This CDR3 has 11 residues.